The 28 T cell receptor beta chains listed next were all sequenced from one sample in a study of T cell responses to AZD1222 COVID-19 vaccine. Assay: immunoSEQ multiplex PCR; the TCRdb copy retains only in-frame clones and omits some. The profile shows 90,000 to 150,000 clones, around 90% of them singletons. Material: peripheral blood, obtained on day 0 of AZD1222 vaccination. These receptors were collected from an adult in good health.

The chain recombines TRBV11-2 with TRBJ1-4; D is undetermined. CDR3 length equals 13 residues. Germline V gene data show CDR1 as SGHAT and CDR2 as FQNNGV. The V gene lost 5 bases and the J gene lost 11 bases, with 15 bases spanning the gap. The CDR3 sequence is CASSVRETEKLFF. The CDR3 nucleotides read TGTGCCAGCAGCGTCCGGGAGACGGAGAAACTGTTTTTT.

This rearrangement joins TRBV19 to TRBJ1-2; 8 nucleotides line up with TRBD1. CDR3 size: 14 residues. From germline, CDR1 is LNHDA and CDR2 SQIVND (reference sequence). J lost 4 bases, V lost 6 bases, and 7 bases had no gene match. CDR3 in DNA: TGTGCCAGTAGAACAGGGGGAGTATTCTATGGCTACACCTTC. It encodes CASRTGGVFYGYTF. Variable domain in full (rest from reference TRBV19 and TRBJ1-2): DGGITQSPKYLFRKEGQNVTLSCEQNLNHDAMYWYRQDPGQGLRLIYYSQIVNDFQKGDIAEGYSVSREKKESFPLTVTSAQKNPTAFYLCASRTGGVFYGYTFGSGTRLTVV.

The chain links TRBV6-5 to TRBJ1-6; 7 bases are shared with TRBD1. This CDR3 is 14 amino acids long. V lost 7 bases and J lost 7; bases outside the gene matches: 7. Germline V gene sequence: CDR1 MNHEY, CDR2 SVGAGI. The CDR3 spells CASKRDSLNSPLHF. Here the CDR3 DNA reads TGTGCCAGCAAAAGGGACAGTTTAAATTCACCCCTCCACTTT.

The chain uses TRBV30 and TRBJ1-1, with 8 bases identical to TRBD1. The CDR3 totals 17 residues. CDR1 is GTSNPN and CDR2 is SVGIG in the germline V gene (reference sequence). V was pared by 5 bases and J by 5 bases, with 19 bases of the junction left unmatched. Here the CDR3 reads CAWDGFTGGLVTTEAFF. CDR3 coding DNA: TGTGCCTGGGATGGTTTTACAGGGGGTCTTGTGACGACTGAAGCTTTCTTT.

This chain joins TRBV9 and TRBJ2-1, with D possibly being TRBD2 (5 bases). The V gene's germline CDR1 is SGDLS and CDR2 YYNGEE. This CDR3 spans 14 amino acids. Trimming pared 0 bases from V and 4 bases from J, leaving 8 bases between. CDR3: CASSVAGMYNEQFF. The CDR3 DNA sequence: TGTGCCAGCAGCGTAGCGGGGATGTACAATGAGCAGTTCTTC.

The chain combines TRBV10-1 with TRBJ1-5; no firm D call. CDR3 size: 15 residues. V gave up 3 bases and J gave up 0 bases, with 9 bases separating them. Germline loops: CDR1 WNHNN, CDR2 SYGVQD (reference sequence). CDR3 bases: TGCGCCAGCAGTGAAGGCATTCATAGCAATCAGCCCCAGCATTTT. Translation: CASSEGIHSNQPQHF.

The V call is TRBV7-9, the J call TRBJ2-3; D not resolved. The V end lost 2 bases, the J end lost 3 bases, and 6 bases lay between the germline ends. CDR3 length: 13 amino acids. Germline V gene data show CDR1 as SEHNR and CDR2 as FQNEAQ (reference sequence). The DNA of the CDR3 is TGTGCCAGCAGCTTATCCGGGACAGATACGCAGTATTTT. Protein: CASSLSGTDTQYF.

The chain couples TRBV5-1 to TRBJ1-1, with D possibly TRBD1 on 5 matching bases. V was cut by 5 bases and J by 0 bases, with 11 bases left in between. Germline CDR1 is SGHRS and CDR2 is YFSETQ. The CDR3 sequence is 14 residues long. CDR3 bases: TGCGCCAGCAGTTTTGACAGCTTGAACACTGAAGCTTTCTTT. Residues: CASSFDSLNTEAFF.

This clone was detected only once. The chain is built from TRBV5-1 and TRBJ1-6; D uncertain. Germline V lookup: CDR1 SGHRS, CDR2 YFSETQ. The CDR3 is 14 amino acids. Trimming left V 4 bases short and J 5 bases short, with 10 bases between. The CDR3 reads CASSLSGDNSPLHF. CDR3 nucleotide sequence: TGCGCCAGCAGCCTAAGTGGGGATAATTCACCCCTCCACTTT.

The rearrangement uses TRBV5-1 and TRBJ2-1; 9 bases match TRBD2. This CDR3 comprises 15 residues. The J segment lost 9 bases and the V segment lost 0 bases, leaving 7 bases of the junction unmatched. Germline V gene data show CDR1 as SGHRS and CDR2 as YFSETQ. CDR3 sequence reads: CASSLEGLAPSEQFF. The CDR3 region has the DNA TGCGCCAGCAGCTTGGAGGGACTAGCTCCCAGTGAGCAGTTCTTC.

V is TRBV9 and J is TRBJ2-3; D call uncertain. V was trimmed by 0 bases and J by 5 bases, leaving 13 bases between them. Germline loops: CDR1 SGDLS, CDR2 YYNGEE. This CDR3 contains 15 residues. CDR3 nucleotides: TGTGCCAGCAGCGTAGGATGGGGTTTCGGAGATACGCAGTATTTT. Translation gives CASSVGWGFGDTQYF.

CDR3 DNA: TGTGCCAGCTCACCAAAACTAGCGGTCAATGAGCAGTTCTTC. Amino acids: CASSPKLAVNEQFF. V is TRBV18 and J is TRBJ2-1; 8 bases are shared with TRBD2. Germline V gene lookup returns CDR1 KGHSH and CDR2 LQKENI. The CDR3 totals 14 residues. Losses at the gene ends were 2 bases for V and 6 bases for J; bases not matched to a gene: 3.

The chain is built from TRBV3-1 (or the pseudogene TRBV3-2) and TRBJ1-2; no definite D call. V lost 2 bases and J lost 6, with 7 bases in between. Germline V gene sequence: CDR1 LGHDT, CDR2 YNNKEL (reference sequence). This CDR3 has 12 residues. The CDR3 reads CASSQRGDGYTF. CDR3 coding DNA: TGTGCCAGCAGCCAACGCGGGGATGGCTACACCTTC.

This clone was seen only a few times. The chain combines TRBV9 with TRBJ2-3, with 7 bases matching TRBD2. Germline loops: CDR1 SGDLS, CDR2 YYNGEE. The V gene end was trimmed by 0 bases and the J gene end by 2 bases; junction bases not matched to a gene: 0. CDR3 length: 14 amino acids. The DNA of the CDR3 is TGTGCCAGCAGCGTAGGACTAGCCACAGATACGCAGTATTTT. It translates to CASSVGLATDTQYF.

This rearrangement joins TRBV4-1 to TRBJ1-6, with D possibly TRBD1 on 5 matching bases. The V end lost 4 bases, the J end lost 2 bases, and 9 bases lay between the germline ends. The CDR3 spans 15 residues. Per the germline V gene, CDR1 is MGHRA and CDR2 is YSYEKL. CDR3 DNA sequence: TGCGCCAGCAGCCCGGGGGTGGCCTATAATTCACCCCTCCACTTT. It specifies CASSPGVAYNSPLHF.

The CDR3 protein is CASSQDTARDTEAFF. The CDR3 DNA sequence: TGTGCCAGCAGCCAAGACACGGCGCGGGACACTGAAGCTTTCTTT. The V call is TRBV4-2, the J call TRBJ1-1; D is unresolved. The V gene's germline CDR1 is LGHNA and CDR2 YNFKEQ. The CDR3 runs to 15 residues. V lost 0 bases, J lost 3 bases, and 11 bases lay in between.

The chain uses TRBV7-9 and TRBJ1-3; tentatively, D is TRBD1 (5 bases). The CDR3 is 15 residues long. The germline gives CDR1 SEHNR, CDR2 FQNEAQ (reference sequence). With 5 bases removed from V and 0 bases from J, the gap between germline ends came to 11 bases. DNA of the CDR3: TGTGCCAGCAGCCTACCAGGGATCTCTGGAAACACCATATATTTT. Translating gives CASSLPGISGNTIYF.

This chain joins TRBV7-2 and TRBJ1-1, with D uncertain. The germline CDR1 and CDR2 sequences are SGHTA and FQGNSA. The CDR3 covers 13 residues. Trimming removed 2 bases at V and 9 bases at J, with 13 bases between. CDR3: CASSLQPNAQAFF. In DNA form, the CDR3 reads TGTGCCAGCAGCTTACAACCCAATGCCCAAGCTTTCTTT. Drawing the rest from reference TRBV7-2 and TRBJ1-1, the complete variable domain is GAGVSQSPSNKVTEKGKDVELRCDPISGHTALYWYRQSLGQGLEFLIYFQGNSAPDKSGLPSDRFSAERTGGSVSTLTIQRTQQEDSAVYLCASSLQPNAQAFFGQGTRLTVV.

V usage is TRBV7-2 and J usage is TRBJ2-1, with TRBD1 identical over 7 bases. Trimming at V came to 5 bases and at J to 2 bases, leaving 3 bases not matched to a gene. CDR3 length equals 14 residues. The germline V gene has CDR1 SGHTA and CDR2 FQGNSA. The CDR3 here is CASSPGQAYNEQFF. CDR3 nucleotides: TGTGCCAGCAGCCCCGGACAGGCCTACAATGAGCAGTTCTTC.

The gene calls are TRBV6-5 and TRBJ1-1, with D maybe TRBD1 (6 bases). Germline V CDR1 and CDR2: MNHEY, SVGAGI. V dropped 8 bases and J dropped 6 bases, with 13 bases sitting between them. This CDR3 region has 12 residues. CDR3 in DNA: TGTGCCAGCTTCACGGGGGGCCCTGAAGCTTTCTTT. Protein product: CASFTGGPEAFF.

Only one count was recorded for this clone. The genes are TRBV6-4 and TRBJ2-2; 11 bases are shared with TRBD2. CDR3 size: 20 residues. The trim removed 1 base at V and 4 bases at J, leaving 14 bases unmatched. Germline lookup yields CDR1 MRHNA and CDR2 SNTAGT. The CDR3 sequence is CASSDWPGTSGNSITGELFF. The CDR3 bases are TGTGCCAGCAGTGACTGGCCCGGGACTAGCGGTAATTCGATCACCGGGGAGCTGTTTTTT.

CDR3 DNA: TGTGCCATCCGGCAAGGGCCCTCTGGGGCCAACGTCCTGACTTTC. It codes for CAIRQGPSGANVLTF. The V gene is TRBV2, the J gene TRBJ2-6; no definite D call. From germline, CDR1 is SNHLY and CDR2 FYNNEI. V was cut by 10 bases and J by 0 bases, with 13 bases left in between. The CDR3 runs 15 residues.

CDR3 coding DNA: TGCGCCAGCAGCTGGACTGTGAGCGGGGAGCTGTTTTTT. Encoded protein: CASSWTVSGELFF. The gene calls are TRBV5-1 and TRBJ2-2; TRBD2 is a possible D gene (5 bases). Germline V gives CDR1 SGHRS, CDR2 YFSETQ. Between the trimmed V and J ends, which lost 3 bases and 7 bases, there was a span of 10 bases. The CDR3 runs to 13 residues.

This clone was recorded only once. The V gene is TRBV18, the J gene TRBJ1-3; TRBD1 matches at 10 bases. The CDR3 is made up of 17 amino acids. Germline V lookup: CDR1 KGHSH, CDR2 LQKENI. V was pared by 5 bases and J by 0 bases, with 7 bases of the junction left unmatched. CDR3 sequence: CASSTTGTGDSGNTIYF. The CDR3 DNA sequence: TGTGCCAGCTCAACCACCGGGACAGGGGACTCTGGAAACACCATATATTTT. The whole variable domain, filled in from reference TRBV18 and TRBJ1-3, reads NAGVMQNPRHLVRRRGQEARLRCSPMKGHSHVYWYRQLPEEGLKFMVYLQKENIIDESGMPKERFSAEFPKEGPSILRIQQVVRGDSAAYFCASSTTGTGDSGNTIYFGEGSWLTVV.

The rearrangement links TRBV15 to TRBJ2-1; 7 bases match TRBD2. J was trimmed by 0 bases and V by 1 base; bases with no gene match: 6. The V gene's germline CDR1 is LNHNV and CDR2 YYDKDF (reference sequence). This CDR3 is 17 amino acids long. CDR3 loop: CATSRARRLASYNEQFF. Written as DNA, the CDR3 is TGTGCCACCAGCAGAGCCCGCAGACTAGCCTCCTACAATGAGCAGTTCTTC.

V and J are TRBV30 and TRBJ2-7, with D possibly TRBD1 on 5 matching bases. The V gene's germline CDR1 is GTSNPN and CDR2 SVGIG (reference sequence). The V end lost 1 base, the J end lost 6 bases, and 16 bases lay between the germline ends. CDR3 length: 14 amino acids. CDR3 nucleotides: TGTGCCTGGAGTGCACAGGACATTATAGTCGAGCAGTACTTC. Translating it yields CAWSAQDIIVEQYF.

This chain uses TRBV27 with TRBJ2-5; D remains unclear. V lost 6 bases to trimming and J lost 0 bases, with 5 bases between them. In germline, CDR1 is MNHEY, CDR2 SMNVEV (reference sequence). The CDR3 has 12 amino acids. Here the CDR3 DNA reads TGTGCCAGCAGGTCCAACCAAGAGACCCAGTACTTC. It encodes CASRSNQETQYF.

V and J are TRBV9 and TRBJ1-2; D is ambiguous. V gave up 6 bases and J gave up 2 bases, with 5 bases separating them. The CDR3 runs 11 residues. Looked up from germline, CDR1 is SGDLS and CDR2 is YYNGEE. The CDR3 DNA is TGTGCCAGCAAGGGCAACTATGGCTACACCTTC. As protein: CASKGNYGYTF.